Following are 10 T cell receptor beta chains from one sample sequenced in a study of blood T cell repertoires in COVID-19. Sequencing was performed with immunoSEQ multiplex PCR; in TCRdb, only in-frame clones are kept and a portion is missing. Of under 300,000 clones in the sample, approximately 90% are singletons; the top ten hold roughly 2%. Sample: PBMCs or T cells enriched from blood (not recorded which). The receptors stem from a woman aged 60 to 75 in a cohort exposed to, infected with or recovered from COVID-19 (not recorded which).

The V and J genes are TRBV11-1 and TRBJ1-6, with TRBD1 matching over 8 bases. V lost 6 bases and J lost 10; bases outside the gene matches: 8. This CDR3 is built from 14 residues. CDR1 SGHAT and CDR2 FQDESV come from the germline V gene (reference sequence). The CDR3 nucleotides are TGTGCCAGCAGACACAGGGGGACGGGGTCACCCCTCCACTTT. It yields the protein CASRHRGTGSPLHF.

The J gene is TRBJ1-2, the V gene TRBV18, with TRBD1 as a possible D gene (6 bases). This CDR3 spans 14 amino acids. The V end lost 5 bases, the J end lost 1 base, and 11 bases lay between the germline ends. Germline CDR1 is KGHSH and CDR2 is LQKENI. DNA of the CDR3: TGTGCCAGCTCATTGGGGGCTTATAACTATGGCTACACCTTC. Amino acids: CASSLGAYNYGYTF.

The chain uses TRBV4-1 and TRBJ1-1, with a possible D match to TRBD1 (5 bases). The V end was cut by 1 base, the J end by 7 bases, with 7 bases between. Germline CDR1 MGHRA, CDR2 YSYEKL. The CDR3 extends over 12 amino acids. The CDR3 sequence is CASSQGTFEAFF. The CDR3 coding sequence is TGCGCCAGCAGCCAAGGGACATTTGAAGCTTTCTTT.

The chain employs TRBV3-1 (or the pseudogene TRBV3-2) and TRBJ1-6; 9 bases fit TRBD1. J lost 7 bases, V lost 4 bases, and 5 bases had no gene match. CDR3 length equals 15 residues. Looked up from germline, CDR1 is LGHDT and CDR2 is YNNKEL (reference sequence). CDR3 region: CASSPGTGYNSPLHF. The CDR3 DNA follows: TGTGCCAGCAGCCCCGGGACAGGGTACAATTCACCCCTCCACTTT.

The V gene is TRBV15, the J gene TRBJ1-4; D unclear. CDR1 is LNHNV and CDR2 is YYDKDF in the germline V gene (reference sequence). This CDR3 is built from 16 residues. Deletions cut 1 base from V and 0 bases from J, with 9 bases between. The DNA of the CDR3 is TGTGCCACCAGCAGAGCGGGAAGGACAACTAATGAAAAACTGTTTTTT. As protein: CATSRAGRTTNEKLFF. Full variable domain (remainder filled in from reference TRBV15 and TRBJ1-4): DAMVIQNPRYQVTQFGKPVTLSCSQTLNHNVMYWYQQKSSQAPKLLFHYYDKDFNNEADTPDNFQSRRPNTSFCFLDIRSPGLGDTAMYLCATSRAGRTTNEKLFFGSGTQLSVL.

The J gene is TRBJ2-7, the V gene TRBV7-2, with TRBD2 identical over 8 bases. The CDR3 extends over 12 amino acids. Trimming cost V 6 bases and J 6 bases; bases outside gene matches: 4. Germline lookup yields CDR1 SGHTA and CDR2 FQGNSA. The CDR3 DNA reads TGTGCCAGCAGGCCAGCGGGGGTCGAGCAGTACTTC. Encoded protein: CASRPAGVEQYF.

This sequence joins TRBV28 and TRBJ1-5; 8 bases are a match to TRBD1. The ends lost 8 bases at V and 3 bases at J; junction bases unmatched: 9. CDR3 size: 15 residues. Germline V gives CDR1 MDHEN, CDR2 SYDVKM. Here the CDR3 DNA reads TGTGCCAGCGGACGAGGACAGGGCATCAATCAGCCCCAGCATTTT. This translates into CASGRGQGINQPQHF. Combining the CDR3 with reference TRBV28 and TRBJ1-5 gives the whole variable domain DVKVTQSSRYLVKRTGEKVFLECVQDMDHENMFWYRQDPGLGLRLIYFSYDVKMKEKGDIPEGYSVSREKKERFSLILESASTNQTSMYLCASGRGQGINQPQHFGDGTRLSIL.

The rearrangement uses TRBV5-4 and TRBJ2-2; TRBD2 aligns across 9 bases. Unmatched junction bases numbered 13, after V lost 4 bases and J lost 6 bases. Per germline, CDR1 SGHNT and CDR2 YYREEE (reference sequence). The CDR3 length is 17 residues. DNA for the CDR3: TGTGCCAGCAGCCCCGGTAGCGGGAGTTTTGTTTCCGGGGAGCTGTTTTTT. This translates into CASSPGSGSFVSGELFF.

The chain employs TRBV29-1 and TRBJ2-1; perhaps TRBD1 as D (5 bases). CDR3 length: 12 amino acids. The germline V and J ends were trimmed by 3 bases and 6 bases, with 9 bases remaining between them. Germline V gene lookup returns CDR1 SQVTM and CDR2 ANQGSEA. CDR3 region: CSVDRVTNEQFF. The CDR3 bases are TGCAGCGTTGACAGGGTTACCAATGAGCAGTTCTTC.

The chain links TRBV15 to TRBJ2-3, with D possibly TRBD2 on 6 matching bases. Germline loops: CDR1 LNHNV, CDR2 YYDKDF (reference sequence). This CDR3 has 17 residues. The germline V and J ends were trimmed by 0 bases and 4 bases, with 17 bases remaining between them. CDR3 protein: CATSRDAIGGPADTQYF. The CDR3 DNA follows: TGTGCCACCAGCAGAGATGCTATTGGAGGGCCGGCAGATACGCAGTATTTT.